Sequencing of this T cell receptor beta chain was carried out in a study of T-cell reconstitution after alpha-beta-depleted transplantation in children. At least ten counts were recorded for this clonotype. Its cognate antigen is unknown. Whole-study results and caveats: Newly made T cells mostly supplied T-cell counts and diversity one year after transplant. Reports say that about two months after transplant, the alpha-beta T cells came out of several hundred graft clones that had expanded.

Unique molecular identifiers featured in how the TCRbeta library was prepared. One entry per CDR3 protein results from TCRdb running MiXCR on the PCR reads. The sample consists of 670,000 or so distinct CDR3 sequences, roughly 14% of them appearing once. Germline assignment: CDR1 SGHRS and CDR2 YFSETQ. The CDR3 extends over 15 amino acids. Between the trimmed V and J ends, which lost 0 bases and 2 bases, there was a span of 9 bases. This TCR was sampled from a girl aged 2 to 9 with congenital amegakaryocytic thrombocytopenia, due to receive a stem cell transplant. The sequences come from PBMCs, collected before TCRalphabeta/CD19-depleted stem cell transplant. The chain joins TRBV5-1 to TRBJ2-1, with D tentatively TRBD1 (5 bases). The CDR3 loop reads CASSLEGDPYNEQFF. The CDR3 coding sequence is TGCGCCAGCAGCTTGGAAGGGGATCCCTACAATGAGCAGTTCTTC.